These 32 T cell receptor beta chains came from one sample sequenced in a study of Graves' ophthalmopathy and Graves' hyperthyroidism. The TCR beta CDR3 regions underwent amplification from RNA transcripts. HTBI primers were used in a first-round RT-PCR, which preceded a second-round multiplex PCR. MiXCR was run by TCRdb on the multiplex PCR reads, yielding one entry per CDR3 protein. In the table there are about 170,000 distinct CDR3 sequences, less than 45% of which are singletons. The sample consisted of peripheral blood. These receptors all stem from a middle-aged woman with Graves' ophthalmopathy.

This clonotype appeared a few times. It may be a read error: a sequence one base away is much more abundant. The V gene is TRBV7-9, the J gene TRBJ1-5; D uncertain. The CDR3 consists of 15 residues. Germline CDR1 is SEHNR and CDR2 is FQNEAQ (reference sequence). The CDR3 is CANSFQGLGDQPQHF. Here the CDR3 DNA reads TGTGCCAACAGCTTCCAAGGGCTCGGGGATCAGCCCCAGCATTTT.

This clonotype has at least ten counts. The chain couples TRBV15 to TRBJ1-5, with TRBD1 matching 8 bases. After removal of 8 bases from V and 6 bases from J, the junction contained 12 bases not matched to a gene. The CDR3 is 15 residues long. Germline assignment: CDR1 LNHNV and CDR2 YYDKDF (reference sequence). The CDR3 nucleotides read TGTGCCACCTTGGATGACAGGGGAATCGGTCAGCCCCAGCATTTT. Translating gives CATLDDRGIGQPQHF.

This clonotype was counted between two and nine times. The chain combines TRBV2 with TRBJ2-2; D call uncertain. The germline V and J ends were trimmed by 2 bases and 0 bases, with 10 bases remaining between them. The germline V gene has CDR1 SNHLY and CDR2 FYNNEI. The length of the CDR3 is 16 residues. CDR3 DNA: TGTGCCAGCAGTGAACTGGGCGTCGCGAACACCGGGGAGCTGTTTTTT. It is translated as CASSELGVANTGELFF.

The chain carries TRBV2 and TRBJ1-2; the D is unclear. The germline gives CDR1 SNHLY, CDR2 FYNNEI. This CDR3 contains 20 residues. The V gene lost 1 base and the J gene lost 4 bases, with 28 bases spanning the gap. The DNA of the CDR3 is TGTGCCAGCAGTGAAGTTGTTGAGGAACGATTGATAGGGATGGTCTATGGCTACACCTTC. This gives the protein CASSEVVEERLIGMVYGYTF.

This clonotype was found many times. This chain links TRBV28 with TRBJ1-2; 10 bases are a match to TRBD1. The junction had 8 bases not matched to a gene; V was cut back by 3 bases and J by 4 bases. The CDR3 covers 16 residues. CDR1 MDHEN and CDR2 SYDVKM come from the germline V gene. The CDR3 region is CASSLTGGIISYGYTF. The CDR3 nucleotides are TGTGCCAGCAGTTTGACAGGGGGCATCATTAGCTATGGCTACACCTTC.

The chain uses TRBV24-1 and TRBJ1-2; D ambiguous. The V and J ends lost 1 base and 2 bases respectively, with 4 bases between them. This CDR3 is built from 13 residues. The germline V gene has CDR1 KGHDR and CDR2 SFDVKD. In nucleotides, the CDR3 is TGTGCCACCAGTGATTTACGGAACTATGGCTACACCTTC. Protein product: CATSDLRNYGYTF.

This clonotype was seen at least ten times. This chain links TRBV5-6 with TRBJ1-4; D perhaps matches TRBD1 (5 bases). Trimming shortened V by 0 bases and J by 6 bases, and 6 bases separated the two germline ends. The germline V gene has CDR1 SGHDT and CDR2 YYEEEE. The CDR3 sequence is 13 residues long. For the CDR3, the DNA is TGTGCCAGCAGCTTGGGGGGGGATGAAAAACTGTTTTTT. This translates into CASSLGGDEKLFF.

In this sample, this clonotype turned up many times. The CDR3: CATSSGERSQHF. CDR3 coding DNA: TGTGCCACCAGCAGTGGGGAACGTTCCCAGCATTTT. The chain employs TRBV15 and TRBJ1-5; no clear D gene. From germline, CDR1 is LNHNV and CDR2 YYDKDF (reference sequence). V lost 3 bases to trimming and J lost 11 bases, with 11 bases between them. This CDR3 comprises 12 residues.

This clonotype was counted at least ten times. The chain carries TRBV5-1 and TRBJ1-2, with 9 bases lining up with TRBD1. J was trimmed by 8 bases and V by 0 bases; bases with no gene match: 5. CDR3 length equals 14 residues. Looked up from germline, CDR1 is SGHRS and CDR2 is YFSETQ. The CDR3: CASSLEGQGRGYTF. In nucleotides, the CDR3 is TGCGCCAGCAGCTTGGAGGGACAGGGAAGAGGCTACACCTTC.

At least ten counts were recorded for this clonotype. The gene calls are TRBV10-2 and TRBJ2-6, with a weak D call TRBD1 (6 bases). The V and J ends lost 3 bases and 0 bases respectively, with 12 bases between them. Germline CDR1 is WSHSY and CDR2 is SAAADI. There are 17 residues in the CDR3. The CDR3 sequence: CASSDGGFNSGANVLTF. CDR3 in DNA: TGCGCCAGCAGTGATGGGGGCTTCAACTCTGGGGCCAACGTCCTGACTTTC.

In this sample, this clonotype turned up many times. The V call is TRBV27, the J call TRBJ2-7, with D perhaps TRBD2 (6 bases). Trimming left V 2 bases short and J 2 bases short, with 10 bases between. CDR1 and CDR2 from the germline V gene are MNHEY and SMNVEV (reference sequence). This CDR3 has 14 amino acids. CDR3 coding DNA: TGTGCCAGCAGTTTAGGAGGGAGCCCCTACGAGCAGTACTTC. Translated: CASSLGGSPYEQYF.

This clonotype is a singleton in its sample. The rearrangement links TRBV11-1 to TRBJ1-2; weak D call: TRBD1 (6 bases). Germline V gives CDR1 SGHAT, CDR2 FQDESV (reference sequence). This CDR3 has 13 amino acids. Trimming removed 2 bases at V and 5 bases at J, with 9 bases between. The CDR3 nucleotides are TGTGCCAGCAGCTTACGGGGGCGTTATGGCTACACCTTC. It encodes CASSLRGRYGYTF.

J is TRBJ2-7 and V is TRBV11-2; D could derive from TRBD1 or TRBD2 (5 bases each). Germline assignment: CDR1 SGHAT and CDR2 FQNNGV. This CDR3 spans 16 amino acids. The V end was cut by 3 bases, the J end by 0 bases, with 15 bases between. The CDR3 DNA is TGTGCCAGCAGCTTCGGCAGTAGAGGGGCCTCCTACGAGCAGTACTTC. It specifies CASSFGSRGASYEQYF.

The chain links TRBV2 to TRBJ2-5, with D uncertain. Germline CDR1 reads SNHLY; CDR2 reads FYNNEI. CDR3 length: 12 residues. The V gene lost 6 bases and the J gene lost 5 bases, with 10 bases spanning the gap. CDR3 sequence (DNA): TGTGCCAGCAGGGTGGCAGACGAGACCCAGTACTTC. Protein: CASRVADETQYF.

In its sample, this clonotype was seen many times. This chain uses TRBV30 with TRBJ2-5, with D unclear. V lost 0 bases and J lost 3, with 8 bases in between. This CDR3 has 13 residues. Germline V gene data show CDR1 as GTSNPN and CDR2 as SVGIG (reference sequence). The CDR3 DNA is TGTGCCTGGAGTGTATACAGAAAAGAGACCCAGTACTTC. It codes for CAWSVYRKETQYF.

This clonotype was recorded many times. This chain links TRBV18 with TRBJ2-4, with D perhaps matching TRBD2 (6 bases). The CDR3 covers 15 residues. Looked up from germline, CDR1 is KGHSH and CDR2 is LQKENI. V was cut by 3 bases and J by 4 bases, with 13 bases left in between. CDR3 in amino acids: CASSPQGGLKNIQYF. DNA of the CDR3: TGTGCCAGCTCACCCCAAGGCGGACTAAAAAACATTCAGTACTTC. Looking up the rest from reference TRBV18 and TRBJ2-4 gives the full variable domain: NAGVMQNPRHLVRRRGQEARLRCSPMKGHSHVYWYRQLPEEGLKFMVYLQKENIIDESGMPKERFSAEFPKEGPSILRIQQVVRGDSAAYFCASSPQGGLKNIQYFGAGTRLSVL.

The chain uses TRBV30 and TRBJ1-3; a possible D gene is TRBD1 (5 bases). The CDR3 is 14 amino acids. V was pared by 5 bases and J by 4 bases, with 15 bases between. CDR1 is GTSNPN, CDR2 SVGIG, per germline (reference sequence). CDR3 sequence reads: CAWSTGTAGNTIYF. In DNA form, the CDR3 reads TGTGCCTGGTCCACCGGGACCGCAGGAAACACCATATATTTT.

In this sample, this clonotype turned up many times. The chain carries TRBV6-2 or TRBV6-3 and TRBJ2-5, with D hard to call. V was shortened by 0 bases and J by 0 bases, with 32 bases between the two germline ends. The CDR3 has 23 amino acids. CDR1 MNHEY and CDR2 SVGEGT come from the germline V gene. The CDR3 sequence: CASSYSITVGSFSSPQYQETQYF. DNA of the CDR3: TGTGCCAGCAGTTACTCGATCACGGTCGGGTCATTTTCGAGCCCGCAGTACCAAGAGACCCAGTACTTC.

This clonotype showed up many times. One end of the junction is discordant with germline, which a read error may explain. V and J are TRBV4-3 and TRBJ2-7; D may be TRBD2 (6 bases). The CDR3 is 11 amino acids. The V gene's germline CDR1 is LGHNA and CDR2 YSLEER. CDR3 loop: CASSQGGNVAF. DNA for the CDR3: TGCGCCAGCAGCCAAGGCGGGAACGTGGCCTTC.

This clonotype was seen many times. The rearrangement uses TRBV12-3 or TRBV12-4 and TRBJ1-1; TRBD1 aligns across 7 bases. This CDR3 region has 13 residues. V lost 5 bases, J lost 6 bases, and 6 bases stayed unmatched. As DNA, the CDR3 is TGTGCCAGCAGTCTCCAGGGGGATTCTGAAGCTTTCTTT. Encoded protein: CASSLQGDSEAFF.

This clonotype was seen at least ten times. The V gene is TRBV3-1, the J gene TRBJ1-1; D ambiguous. The germline V and J ends were trimmed by 1 base and 3 bases, with 3 bases remaining between them. Germline lookup yields CDR1 LGHDT and CDR2 YNNKEL (reference sequence). This CDR3 region has 12 residues. CDR3 DNA sequence: TGTGCCAGCAGCCAAGCCGACACTGAAGCTTTCTTT. Encoded protein: CASSQADTEAFF.

This clonotype came up many times. This rearrangement joins TRBV12-3 or TRBV12-4 to TRBJ2-2, with TRBD1 matching 12 bases. The CDR3 has 15 amino acids. The trim removed 4 bases at V and 9 bases at J, leaving 6 bases unmatched. CDR3 DNA sequence: TGTGCCAGCAGTTCCGGGACAGGGGGCGGGAGGGAGCTGTTTTTT. This encodes CASSSGTGGGRELFF.

V and J are TRBV30 and TRBJ2-7; 8 nucleotides line up with TRBD1. Germline V gene data show CDR1 as GTSNPN and CDR2 as SVGIG (reference sequence). V gave up 7 bases and J gave up 0 bases; unmatched junction bases: 5. The CDR3 extends over 13 amino acids. The CDR3 nucleotides read TGTGCCTTCCTGACAGGGGCCTCCTACGAGCAGTACTTC. This codes for CAFLTGASYEQYF.

The CDR3 here is CASSLYSGPSYEQYF. In DNA form, the CDR3 reads TGTGCCAGCAGTTTATATAGCGGGCCCTCCTACGAGCAGTACTTC. The rearrangement uses TRBV6-5 and TRBJ2-7; TRBD2 agrees at 7 bases. CDR1 is MNHEY, CDR2 SVGAGI, per germline. This CDR3 is 15 amino acids long. Trimming cost V 4 bases and J 0 bases; bases outside gene matches: 6.

This clonotype appeared a few times. The chain uses TRBV6-2 or TRBV6-3 and TRBJ2-5, with 10 nucleotides matching TRBD2. The CDR3 runs 15 residues. Trimming took 0 bases from V and 5 from J; bases not matched to a gene: 3. Germline values: CDR1 MNHEY, CDR2 SVGEGT. The CDR3 loop is CASSYSSSGSETQYF. CDR3 nucleotides: TGTGCCAGCAGTTACTCCTCTAGCGGGAGTGAGACCCAGTACTTC.

This clonotype was counted at least ten times. The J gene is TRBJ2-7, the V gene TRBV6-1; 12 nucleotides agree with TRBD2. V lost 7 bases, J lost 4 bases, and 5 bases stayed unmatched. The germline CDR1 and CDR2 sequences are MNHNS and SASEGT. The CDR3 contains 14 residues. CDR3 nucleotides: TGTGCCAGCAACGGACTAGCGGGAACATACGAGCAGTACTTC. It specifies CASNGLAGTYEQYF.

The chain couples TRBV6-2 or TRBV6-3 to TRBJ2-7; 9 bases align to TRBD1. From germline, CDR1 is MNHEY and CDR2 SVGEGT. The V gene end was trimmed by 6 bases and the J gene end by 6 bases; junction bases not matched to a gene: 9. The length of the CDR3 is 14 residues. The CDR3 sequence: CASRGPGQGGEQYF. In nucleotides, the CDR3 is TGTGCCAGCAGGGGACCGGGACAGGGAGGCGAGCAGTACTTC.

In this sample, this clonotype turned up many times. The chain links TRBV20-1 to TRBJ1-2, with no clear D. Trimming took off 2 bases at V and 6 bases at J, with 7 bases between the two ends. Germline V gene data show CDR1 as DFQATT and CDR2 as SNEGSKA (reference sequence). This CDR3 has 11 amino acids. This CDR3 reads CSARSGHGYTF. CDR3 bases: TGCAGTGCTAGATCCGGGCATGGCTACACCTTC.

The chain carries TRBV6-5 and TRBJ2-7; no definite D call. The CDR3 loop spans 14 amino acids. Germline V gene data show CDR1 as MNHEY and CDR2 as SVGAGI. V lost 4 bases and J lost 2, with 12 bases in between. The CDR3 DNA follows: TGTGCCAGCAGTTTCTTCAGTGAAACCTACGAGCAGTACTTC. Its translation: CASSFFSETYEQYF.

This clonotype appeared many times. The chain employs TRBV20-1 and TRBJ1-1, with 7 bases that match TRBD1. The germline CDR1 and CDR2 sequences are DFQATT and SNEGSKA (reference sequence). The CDR3 totals 13 residues. The CDR3 DNA is TGCAGGCGCGACGGAAGGACAGGTTCTGAAGCTTTCTTT. It encodes CRRDGRTGSEAFF.

Ten or more counts support this clonotype. The J gene is TRBJ1-1, the V gene TRBV7-9; D gene unclear. Trimming took off 3 bases at V and 8 bases at J, with 10 bases between the two ends. The CDR3 extends over 12 amino acids. Germline assignment: CDR1 SEHNR and CDR2 FQNEAQ (reference sequence). CDR3 DNA: TGTGCCAGCAGCTTTGCGCAAAACGAAGCTTTCTTT. Amino acids: CASSFAQNEAFF.

The J gene is TRBJ2-6, the V gene TRBV7-3; TRBD1 aligns across 8 bases. The germline V gene has CDR1 SGHTA and CDR2 FQGTGA. Trimming cost V 0 bases and J 0 bases; bases outside gene matches: 7. The CDR3 length is 19 residues. CDR3 residues: CASSLTGTGLYSGANVLTF. CDR3 DNA: TGTGCCAGCAGCTTAACCGGGACAGGCCTCTACTCTGGGGCCAACGTCCTGACTTTC.